This TCR beta chain was identified in a study of T cells in localized non-small cell lung cancer. Study conclusions and caveats: Adjacent lung tissue had a median roughly 55 of the top 100 clones found in the tumor. Adjacent uninvolved lung had the highest clonality, suggesting focused antigen responses.

Comment on this clone: The antigen is unknown.

Trimming took 9 bases from V and 6 from J; bases not matched to a gene: 3. The CDR3 runs 12 residues. Germline loops: CDR1 SNHLY, CDR2 FYNNEI. Profiling relied on immunoSEQ multiplex PCR, and the TCRdb table lists in-frame clones only, not all of them. Among more than 50,000 clones listed, around 86% were seen once. The J gene is TRBJ2-2, the V gene TRBV2, with TRBD1 identical over 8 bases. The source material was peripheral blood, sampled before any cancer treatment. This TCR was recovered from a female donor of 60 years or more with stage II squamous cell lung carcinoma. DNA of the CDR3: TGTGCCAGGTCGACAGGGGCCGGGGAGCTGTTTTTT. It encodes CARSTGAGELFF.